A single sample gave rise to the 3 T cell receptor beta chains below, sequenced in a study of cytomegalovirus exposure and HLA in healthy donors. With 60 Vbeta and 13 Jbeta primers, the PCR was carried out. Some clones are missing from TCRdb's copy, which holds only in-frame ones; the method was immunoSEQ multiplex PCR. Of about 190,000 clones listed, under 80% are singletons. The sample taken for sequencing was PBMCs. The receptors originated from a man aged 30 to 39 in good health and CMV-seropositive.

The V call is TRBV19, the J call TRBJ2-5; no reliable D call. Germline V CDR1 and CDR2: LNHDA, SQIVND (reference sequence). This CDR3 region has 12 residues. The germline V and J ends were trimmed by 0 bases and 6 bases, with 5 bases remaining between them. In nucleotides, the CDR3 is TGTGCCAGTAGTATAGATAGAAAGACCCAGTACTTC. This sequence encodes CASSIDRKTQYF.

The V and J genes are TRBV7-3 and TRBJ1-1; 8 bases line up with TRBD1. The CDR3 totals 14 residues. V was pared by 2 bases and J by 9 bases, with 8 bases of the junction left unmatched. The germline gives CDR1 SGHTA, CDR2 FQGTGA. The CDR3 DNA is TGTGCCAGCAGCTTAGAGGGCGGCAGGGGGCAAGCTTTCTTT. Amino acids: CASSLEGGRGQAFF. Full variable domain (remainder filled in from reference TRBV7-3 and TRBJ1-1): GAGVSQTPSNKVTEKGKYVELRCDPISGHTALYWYRQSLGQGPEFLIYFQGTGAADDSGLPNDRFFAVRPEGSVSTLKIQRTERGDSAVYLCASSLEGGRGQAFFGQGTRLTVV.

This rearrangement joins TRBV29-1 to TRBJ2-7; weak D call: TRBD2 (6 bases). Looked up from germline, CDR1 is SQVTM and CDR2 is ANQGSEA. This CDR3 region has 12 residues. V was pared by 5 bases and J by 4 bases, with 12 bases between. The CDR3 DNA sequence: TGCAGCGTTACGGGAGCGAATTACGAGCAGTACTTC. It encodes CSVTGANYEQYF.